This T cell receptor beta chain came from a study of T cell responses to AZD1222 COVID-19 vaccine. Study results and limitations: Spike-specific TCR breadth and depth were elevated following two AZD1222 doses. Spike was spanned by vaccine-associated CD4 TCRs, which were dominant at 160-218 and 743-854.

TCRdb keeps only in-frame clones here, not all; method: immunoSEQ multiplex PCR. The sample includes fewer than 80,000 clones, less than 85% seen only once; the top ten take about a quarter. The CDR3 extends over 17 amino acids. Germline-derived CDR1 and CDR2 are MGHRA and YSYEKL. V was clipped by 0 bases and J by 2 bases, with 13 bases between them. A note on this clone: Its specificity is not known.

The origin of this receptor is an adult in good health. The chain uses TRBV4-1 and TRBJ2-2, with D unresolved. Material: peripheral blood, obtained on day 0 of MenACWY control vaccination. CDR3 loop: CASSQEGLAANTGELFF. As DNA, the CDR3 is TGCGCCAGCAGCCAAGAAGGTCTCGCCGCCAACACCGGGGAGCTGTTTTTT.